This TCR beta chain is drawn from a study of OX40 agonist ivuxolimab in advanced cancers. Study findings and constraints: Expanded peripheral T cells had an undetermined antigen specificity.

As to this clone: As yet, its antigen is unknown.

The V segment lost 3 bases and the J segment 8 bases; nucleotides outside the gene matches: 6. From germline, CDR1 is SNHLY and CDR2 FYNNEI. This CDR3 has 14 amino acids. Some clones are missing from TCRdb's copy, which holds only in-frame ones; the method was immunoSEQ multiplex PCR. Of roughly 60,000 clones in the sample, around 83% are singletons; the top ten hold around 3%. The V and J genes are TRBV2 and TRBJ2-1; the match to TRBD2 covers 8 bases. This receptor was taken from an adult with an advanced solid tumor such as melanoma, head and neck, liver or kidney cancer. The material was CD4+ or CD8+ T cells sorted from blood, obtained in a trial of the OX40 agonist ivuxolimab. The CDR3 region is CASSERGTRDEQFF. For the CDR3, the DNA is TGTGCCAGCAGTGAGAGGGGGACTAGGGATGAGCAGTTCTTC. Complete variable domain (other parts from reference TRBV2 and TRBJ2-1): EPEVTQTPSHQVTQMGQEVILRCVPISNHLYFYWYRQILGQKVEFLVSFYNNEISEKSEIFDDQFSVERPDGSNFTLKIRSTKLEDSAMYFCASSERGTRDEQFFGPGTRLTVL.